Following are 15 T cell receptor beta chains from one sample sequenced in a study of PD-L1 blockade in urothelial cancer. The repertoire was sequenced with immunoSEQ multiplex PCR; TCRdb's copy has only in-frame clones and lacks some. The sample contains some 29,000 clones, around 87% of which appear only once. This sample comprised PBMCs, obtained around atezolizumab (anti-PD-L1) treatment. The receptors were sampled from a man aged 50-59 years with urothelial cancer.

V usage is TRBV18 and J usage is TRBJ2-3; TRBD2 matches at 16 bases. J gave up 4 bases and V 3 bases, and 1 base lay outside the gene matches. CDR3 length: 16 amino acids. Germline values: CDR1 KGHSH, CDR2 LQKENI. For the CDR3, the DNA is TGTGCCAGCTCACCGGGACTAGCGGGAGGGCCAGATACGCAGTATTTT. Translating it yields CASSPGLAGGPDTQYF. The whole variable domain, remainder taken from reference TRBV18 and TRBJ2-3, is NAGVMQNPRHLVRRRGQEARLRCSPMKGHSHVYWYRQLPEEGLKFMVYLQKENIIDESGMPKERFSAEFPKEGPSILRIQQVVRGDSAAYFCASSPGLAGGPDTQYFGPGTRLTVL.

The V gene is TRBV7-8, the J gene TRBJ2-5; D possibly corresponds to TRBD2 (6 bases). V was shortened by 6 bases and J by 1 base, with 15 bases between the two germline ends. The CDR3 is 15 residues long. CDR1 SGHVS and CDR2 FQNEAQ come from the germline V gene. The CDR3, as DNA: TGTGCCAGCAGGGGGATAGCGGCCCTCCAAGAGACCCAGTACTTC. Residues: CASRGIAALQETQYF.

The chain carries TRBV5-6 and TRBJ2-5, with D perhaps matching TRBD1 (5 bases). Trimming took off 4 bases at V and 5 bases at J, with 9 bases between the two ends. CDR1 and CDR2 from the germline V gene are SGHDT and YYEEEE. This CDR3 contains 12 residues. The CDR3 DNA reads as TGTGCCAGCAGCCAATACAGGGAGACCCAGTACTTC. Its translation: CASSQYRETQYF.

The V call is TRBV7-9, the J call TRBJ2-2; D possibly corresponds to TRBD2 (5 bases). The germline V gene has CDR1 SEHNR and CDR2 FQNEAQ (reference sequence). The CDR3 covers 13 residues. V was shortened by 0 bases and J by 6 bases, with 5 bases between the two germline ends. CDR3 DNA sequence: TGTGCCAGCAGCTTAGCACTAGCCGGGGAGCTGTTTTTT. Translating it yields CASSLALAGELFF.

The chain combines TRBV18 with TRBJ1-3; tentative D call: TRBD1 (5 bases). The CDR3 is made up of 14 amino acids. V dropped 2 bases and J dropped 3 bases, with 8 bases sitting between them. Looked up from germline, CDR1 is KGHSH and CDR2 is LQKENI. CDR3: CASSPSGDGNTIYF. In nucleotides, the CDR3 is TGTGCCAGCTCACCATCGGGGGATGGAAACACCATATATTTT.

The chain is built from TRBV6-6 and TRBJ1-2, with unresolved D. The ends were cut back, 5 bases at V and 4 bases at J, with 8 bases in the middle. The CDR3 contains 12 residues. CDR1 MNHNY and CDR2 SVGAGI come from the germline V gene (reference sequence). CDR3 coding DNA: TGTGCCAGCAGTGCCAGTGGCTATGGCTACACCTTC. Translating it yields CASSASGYGYTF.

The V and J genes are TRBV25-1 and TRBJ2-5, with 7 bases fitting TRBD2. V shed 4 bases and J 4 bases; nucleotides not matched to a gene: 0. There are 12 residues in the CDR3. CDR1 is MGHDK, CDR2 SYGVNS, per germline. CDR3 sequence: CASSAGGETQYF. DNA for the CDR3: TGTGCCAGCAGTGCGGGGGGAGAGACCCAGTACTTC.

This chain joins TRBV7-2 and TRBJ2-7; 8 bases agree with TRBD2. The CDR3 has 15 residues. The V and J ends lost 9 bases and 5 bases, in that order; junction bases with no gene match: 15. Germline lookup yields CDR1 SGHTA and CDR2 FQGNSA. CDR3 residues: CASRSGAGVGDEQYF. The CDR3 DNA is TGTGCCAGTCGCTCCGGAGCGGGAGTCGGGGACGAGCAGTACTTC. Filled out from reference TRBV7-2 and TRBJ2-7, the complete variable domain reads GAGVSQSPSNKVTEKGKDVELRCDPISGHTALYWYRQSLGQGLEFLIYFQGNSAPDKSGLPSDRFSAERTGGSVSTLTIQRTQQEDSAVYLCASRSGAGVGDEQYFGPGTRLTVT.

The rearrangement uses TRBV10-2 and TRBJ2-7; 8 bases map to TRBD2. Germline loops: CDR1 WSHSY, CDR2 SAAADI. The ends lost 6 bases at V and 4 bases at J; junction bases unmatched: 11. This CDR3 has 15 residues. CDR3 sequence reads: CASRSTGGRGYEQYF. CDR3 sequence (DNA): TGCGCCAGCAGATCAACGGGGGGGCGCGGGTACGAGCAGTACTTC.

The rearrangement links TRBV11-2 to TRBJ2-3; D gene uncertain. Between the trimmed V and J ends, which lost 3 bases and 3 bases, there was a span of 10 bases. The CDR3 is made up of 14 amino acids. Per the germline V gene, CDR1 is SGHAT and CDR2 is FQNNGV. CDR3 sequence (DNA): TGTGCCAGCAGCTTGAGTTTTGTTACAGATACGCAGTATTTT. It codes for CASSLSFVTDTQYF.

This clone appeared a few times. The chain uses TRBV19 and TRBJ2-6; 7 bases are a match to TRBD1. The CDR3 is 16 residues long. The V and J ends lost 5 bases and 0 bases, in that order; junction bases with no gene match: 4. Germline CDR1 and CDR2: LNHDA and SQIVND (reference sequence). The CDR3 sequence: CASSQPGGSGANVLTF. Written as DNA, the CDR3 is TGTGCCAGTAGTCAGCCAGGGGGCTCTGGGGCCAACGTCCTGACTTTC.

This clone was observed once. This chain joins TRBV29-1 and TRBJ2-7; D is unresolved. V shed 4 bases and J shed 5 bases, with 15 bases lying between them. The CDR3 spans 13 residues. Germline-derived CDR1 and CDR2 are SQVTM and ANQGSEA. The CDR3 is CSVAGRSRDEQYF. The CDR3, as DNA: TGCAGCGTTGCCGGAAGGTCCCGGGACGAGCAGTACTTC.

Only a few counts were recorded for this clone. The J gene is TRBJ2-1, the V gene TRBV5-1; 13 positions agree with TRBD2. The CDR3 consists of 15 residues. Trimming cost V 7 bases and J 5 bases; bases outside gene matches: 6. Germline CDR1 is SGHRS and CDR2 is YFSETQ. CDR3 in amino acids: CASRRLAGGNNEQFF. As DNA, the CDR3 is TGCGCCAGCCGCCGACTAGCGGGGGGCAACAATGAGCAGTTCTTC.

The genes are TRBV30 and TRBJ1-1, with D possibly TRBD1 on 6 matching bases. With 0 bases removed from V and 5 bases from J, the gap between germline ends came to 10 bases. The CDR3 contains 13 residues. Germline V gene data show CDR1 as GTSNPN and CDR2 as SVGIG (reference sequence). This chain's CDR3 is CAWSVQGFTEAFF. CDR3 DNA: TGTGCCTGGAGTGTGCAGGGGTTTACTGAAGCTTTCTTT.

The rearrangement uses TRBV23-1 and TRBJ2-7; a weak D match, TRBD1 (6 bases). TRBV23-1 is an ORF; its function is uncertain. The CDR3 is made up of 13 amino acids. Trimming left V 6 bases short and J 3 bases short, with 12 bases between. CDR3 region: CASRRDMIYEQYF. CDR3 DNA sequence: TGCGCCAGCAGACGGGACATGATCTACGAGCAGTACTTC.